This T cell receptor beta chain was identified during a study of OX40 agonist ivuxolimab in advanced cancers. For the study at large: Patients were treated with ivuxolimab, an agonistic anti-OX40 (CD134) antibody.

A note on this clone: The antigen is undetermined.

Study-wide points: It was also the case that some nonresponders had low normalized T-cell clonal expansion.

Measured with immunoSEQ multiplex PCR; TCRdb has only the in-frame clones, and not every one. The data hold under 100,000 clones, with less than 85% observed a single time. The CDR3 covers 13 residues. Germline CDR1 is SNHLY and CDR2 is FYNNEI. Trimming took 6 bases from V and 4 from J; bases not matched to a gene: 5. The J gene is TRBJ2-7, the V gene TRBV2; 8 nucleotides match TRBD1. This receptor was obtained from an adult with an advanced solid tumor such as melanoma, head and neck, liver or kidney cancer. This specimen was CD4+ or CD8+ T cells sorted from blood, taken in a trial of the OX40 agonist ivuxolimab. The CDR3 coding sequence is TGTGCCAGCAGAGGACAGGGCCGGTACGAGCAGTACTTC. Encoded protein: CASRGQGRYEQYF.